This TCR beta chain was recorded in a study of T cell repertoires in cytomegalovirus infection. Study outcomes and limitations: Predominance within the ex vivo response was attributable to HLA-C-restricted CMV-specific TCR beta clonotypes.

In regard to this clonotype: Its antigen remains unknown.

This CDR3 comprises 14 residues. Trimming stripped 5 bases from V and 5 bases from J, with 17 bases between. Germline V gives CDR1 DFQATT, CDR2 SNEGSKA (reference sequence). TCRdb reprocessed the reads with MiXCR, giving one entry per CDR3 protein. This table has 250,000 to 400,000 distinct CDR3 sequences, about 25% appearing once. This chain joins TRBV20-1 and TRBJ2-3; either TRBD1 or TRBD2 may fit D (5 bases each). The sequence was collected from a human donor in good health (CMV status not recorded). Some clones in this sample may be carry-over from other donors' samples. The input for sequencing was cultured PBMCs, taken from culture after CMV antigen stimulation. CDR3 amino acids: CSALGPGRGDTQYF. The CDR3 DNA reads as TGCAGTGCTTTGGGACCAGGTCGGGGAGATACGCAGTATTTT.